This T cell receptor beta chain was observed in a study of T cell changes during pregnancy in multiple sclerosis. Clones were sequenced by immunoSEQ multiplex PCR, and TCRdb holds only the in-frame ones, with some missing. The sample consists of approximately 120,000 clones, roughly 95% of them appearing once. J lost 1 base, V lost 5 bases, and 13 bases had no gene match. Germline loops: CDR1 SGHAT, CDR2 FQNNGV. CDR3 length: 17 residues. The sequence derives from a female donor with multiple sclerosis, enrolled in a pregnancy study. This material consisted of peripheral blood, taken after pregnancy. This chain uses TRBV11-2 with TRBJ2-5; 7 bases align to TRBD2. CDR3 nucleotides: TGTGCCAGCAGCCCACTCAGACTAGCCCTATTCCAAGAGACCCAGTACTTC. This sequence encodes CASSPLRLALFQETQYF.